One sample yielded the 20 T cell receptor beta chains listed below, sequenced in a study of shared clonotypes between healthy human individuals (dated by TCRdb to 2020 to 2022). Library prep was done by the immunoSEQ multiplex PCR assay. TCRdb carries this immuneACCESS record with in-frame sequences only. Its versions omit some clonotypes, under half of them owing to an unresolved V gene in the studies checked, with the rest unexplained. The sample table contains over 700,000 clones; only one count was recorded for around 70% of them. The ten largest clones add up to over 1.5% of the sample. The sample was memory CD4+ T cells sorted from blood. The cell subset or site tag for this specimen amounts to: CD45RA-negative fraction. The receptor set was obtained from a woman aged 25-40 years in good health.

V is TRBV15 and J is TRBJ2-7; the D is unclear. The germline V gene has CDR1 LNHNV and CDR2 YYDKDF (reference sequence). V lost 1 base to trimming and J lost 3 bases, with 4 bases between them. CDR3 length: 12 amino acids. The CDR3 sequence is CATSRAGYEQYF. The CDR3 DNA reads as TGTGCCACCAGCAGAGCAGGCTACGAGCAGTACTTC.

This clone was recorded many times. This sequence joins TRBV6-6 and TRBJ2-5; D not resolved. Looked up from germline, CDR1 is MNHNY and CDR2 is SVGAGI (reference sequence). Trimming stripped 0 bases from V and 4 bases from J, with 12 bases between. The CDR3 is 15 residues long. This CDR3 is CASSYSIGPSETQYF. In nucleotides, the CDR3 is TGTGCCAGCAGTTACTCGATCGGGCCTTCAGAGACCCAGTACTTC.

A single count supports this clone. This chain's CDR3 is CSVSSGNTIYF. The DNA for the CDR3 is TGCAGCGTTAGTAGTGGAAACACCATATATTTT. This chain uses TRBV29-1 with TRBJ1-3; no reliable D call. The CDR3 extends over 11 amino acids. The V gene lost 5 bases and the J gene lost 3 bases, with 5 bases spanning the gap. The germline V gene encodes CDR1 SQVTM and CDR2 ANQGSEA.

This clone was counted a few times. This CDR3 is also generated by other DNA sequences in the sample. The chain employs TRBV5-1 and TRBJ2-1, with D perhaps TRBD1 (6 bases). Germline V gene lookup returns CDR1 SGHRS and CDR2 YFSETQ. Trimming took 0 bases from V and 3 from J, leaving 10 bases between them. The CDR3 sequence is 15 residues long. CDR3 region: CASSLDRVDYNEQFF. The CDR3 DNA follows: TGCGCCAGCAGCTTGGACAGGGTAGACTACAATGAGCAGTTCTTC.

V is TRBV28 and J is TRBJ2-1; D remains ambiguous. Per the germline V gene, CDR1 is MDHEN and CDR2 is SYDVKM. The CDR3 sequence is 14 residues long. The germline V and J ends were trimmed by 2 bases and 4 bases, with 9 bases remaining between them. Here the CDR3 reads CASSLGVPYNEQFF. The CDR3 region has the DNA TGTGCCAGCAGTTTAGGAGTCCCTTACAATGAGCAGTTCTTC.

This clone turned up a few times. Other DNA sequences in the sample encode the same CDR3. The chain is built from TRBV19 and TRBJ2-1; 11 bases line up with TRBD1. This CDR3 has 17 residues. The ends lost 0 bases at V and 3 bases at J; junction bases unmatched: 4. Germline CDR1 LNHDA, CDR2 SQIVND (reference sequence). The CDR3 region has the DNA TGTGCCAGTAGTATAGATACCGGGACAGGGGGCTACAATGAGCAGTTCTTC. Encoded protein: CASSIDTGTGGYNEQFF.

There are a few counts of this clone. The V and J genes are TRBV6-6 and TRBJ2-7; 12 bases agree with TRBD2. Trimming removed 2 bases from V and 3 bases from J; junction bases left unmatched: 2. The CDR3 is 15 amino acids. Germline assignment: CDR1 MNHNY and CDR2 SVGAGI (reference sequence). The DNA of the CDR3 is TGTGCCAGCAGTTACCGACTAGCGGGAGACTACGAGCAGTACTTC. Protein: CASSYRLAGDYEQYF.

The chain joins TRBV27 to TRBJ1-2; 9 bases are shared with TRBD1. Trimming removed 6 bases from V and 8 bases from J; junction bases left unmatched: 10. This CDR3 spans 14 amino acids. Germline values: CDR1 MNHEY, CDR2 SMNVEV (reference sequence). The CDR3 DNA follows: TGTGCCAGCAGGGGAGGACAGGGGTCCTACGGCTACACCTTC. Translated, it gives CASRGGQGSYGYTF.

This clone turned up a few times. This chain connects TRBV7-9 to TRBJ1-2; D uncertain. The germline gives CDR1 SEHNR, CDR2 FQNEAQ (reference sequence). The germline V and J ends were trimmed by 3 bases and 0 bases, with 8 bases remaining between them. The CDR3 length is 14 residues. The CDR3 DNA reads as TGTGCCAGCAGCTTGGGCATTGCTAACTATGGCTACACCTTC. This translates into CASSLGIANYGYTF.

The chain links TRBV9 to TRBJ1-2; 9 bases fit TRBD1. The CDR3 has 13 residues. The V segment lost 3 bases and the J segment 6 bases; nucleotides outside the gene matches: 3. Germline values: CDR1 SGDLS, CDR2 YYNGEE. CDR3 DNA sequence: TGTGCCAGCAGCGCACAGGGGGCTAATGGCTACACCTTC. It encodes CASSAQGANGYTF.

V is TRBV4-1 and J is TRBJ2-6; possibly TRBD1 for D (6 bases). The CDR3 is made up of 14 amino acids. With 6 bases removed from V and 7 bases from J, the gap between germline ends came to 13 bases. Germline CDR1 reads MGHRA; CDR2 reads YSYEKL. As DNA, the CDR3 is TGCGCCAGCAGGCAACAGGGTGTAGCCAACGTCCTGACTTTC. It yields the protein CASRQQGVANVLTF.

V gene TRBV29-1 combines with J gene TRBJ2-7; tentatively, D is TRBD2 (6 bases). Germline CDR1 is SQVTM and CDR2 is ANQGSEA. Trimming removed 7 bases at V and 3 bases at J, with 16 bases between. The CDR3 is 13 amino acids. DNA of the CDR3: TGCAGCGCTAGGCGTGGTAGCGGCTACGAGCAGTACTTC. Encoded protein: CSARRGSGYEQYF.

The rearrangement links TRBV19 to TRBJ1-2, with D uncertain. This CDR3 has 13 amino acids. Trimming took 3 bases from V and 3 from J, leaving 8 bases between them. The germline V gene has CDR1 LNHDA and CDR2 SQIVND (reference sequence). The CDR3 DNA is TGTGCCAGTAGTATGAGTCACGACTATGGCTACACCTTC. It codes for CASSMSHDYGYTF.

As regards this clone: Distinct nucleotide sequences in the sample also encode this CDR3. The genes are TRBV5-1 and TRBJ2-1, with D perhaps given as TRBD1 or TRBD2 (5 bases each). The CDR3 covers 14 residues. Germline lookup yields CDR1 SGHRS and CDR2 YFSETQ. Trimming removed 3 bases from V and 5 bases from J, with 12 bases in between. The CDR3 bases are TGCGCCAGCAGCTCCCGGGACCCTAACAATGAGCAGTTCTTC. This gives the protein CASSSRDPNNEQFF. Drawing the rest from reference TRBV5-1 and TRBJ2-1, the complete variable domain is KAGVTQTPRYLIKTRGQQVTLSCSPISGHRSVSWYQQTPGQGLQFLFEYFSETQRNKGNFPGRFSGRQFSNSRSEMNVSTLELGDSALYLCASSSRDPNNEQFFGPGTRLTVL.

Only one count was recorded for this clone. This chain links TRBV19 with TRBJ2-2; D is perhaps TRBD1 (5 bases). The V gene's germline CDR1 is LNHDA and CDR2 SQIVND (reference sequence). V lost 10 bases to trimming and J lost 1 base, with 13 bases between them. This CDR3 contains 14 residues. CDR3 residues: CATETARNTGELFF. In DNA, the CDR3 is TGTGCCACGGAGACAGCAAGGAACACCGGGGAGCTGTTTTTT.

The chain joins TRBV5-1 to TRBJ1-4, with D maybe TRBD1 (5 bases). The germline V gene encodes CDR1 SGHRS and CDR2 YFSETQ. V was shortened by 5 bases and J by 7 bases, with 12 bases between the two germline ends. The CDR3 sequence is 13 residues long. The CDR3 sequence is CASSPVGTEKLFF. The CDR3 coding sequence is TGCGCCAGCAGTCCGGTCGGGACTGAAAAACTGTTTTTT. Based on the CDR3 plus reference TRBV5-1 and TRBJ1-4, the full variable domain is KAGVTQTPRYLIKTRGQQVTLSCSPISGHRSVSWYQQTPGQGLQFLFEYFSETQRNKGNFPGRFSGRQFSNSRSEMNVSTLELGDSALYLCASSPVGTEKLFFGSGTQLSVL.

The chain carries TRBV7-9 and TRBJ2-7; 11 bases align to TRBD2. Losses at the gene ends were 5 bases for V and 0 bases for J; bases not matched to a gene: 12. Germline V gene lookup returns CDR1 SEHNR and CDR2 FQNEAQ (reference sequence). There are 18 residues in the CDR3. Here the CDR3 DNA reads TGTGCCAGCAGCACCGGGACTAGCGGCTACCTTAGCTCCTACGAGCAGTACTTC. It specifies CASSTGTSGYLSSYEQYF.

The chain carries TRBV19 and TRBJ1-1; no firm D call. CDR3 length: 13 residues. CDR1 and CDR2 from the germline V gene are LNHDA and SQIVND (reference sequence). Deletions cut 6 bases from V and 4 bases from J, with 12 bases between. CDR3 residues: CASSYGLGTEAFF. CDR3 coding DNA: TGTGCCAGTAGCTACGGACTGGGCACTGAAGCTTTCTTT.

The chain joins TRBV28 to TRBJ1-2, with D maybe TRBD1 (5 bases). CDR1 is MDHEN and CDR2 is SYDVKM in the germline V gene. Trimming left V 5 bases short and J 6 bases short, with 19 bases between. The CDR3 is made up of 15 amino acids. CDR3 nucleotides: TGTGCCAGCAGTCCACATGAAACAGGAGGGGATGGCTACACCTTC. Its protein product is CASSPHETGGDGYTF.

This clone was seen once. The rearrangement joins TRBV2 to TRBJ2-1, with TRBD2 as a possible D gene (7 bases). Trimming stripped 8 bases from V and 9 bases from J, with 17 bases between. The CDR3 contains 13 residues. CDR1 and CDR2 from the germline V gene are SNHLY and FYNNEI. The CDR3 sequence is CASGGGLAIEQFF. For the CDR3, the DNA is TGTGCCAGCGGCGGGGGCCTAGCGATTGAGCAGTTCTTC.